This TCR beta chain was obtained from a study of blood T cell repertoires in COVID-19 (dated by TCRdb to 2018 to 2020). Some background on the complete study: The collaborator samples originated in the United States, Italy and Spain and spanned the acute and convalescent phases of COVID-19. The prospective study material was composed of cDNA or gDNA derived from T cells, B-cell-depleted T cells, or PBMCs. Deeply sampled blood TCRbeta repertoires from subjects exposed to, actively infected with, or recovered from COVID-19 were included in the dataset. A freely available public database, intended as a resource for researchers studying the immune response to SARS-CoV-2, is where the repertoires were released. The samples were drawn from two sources: the first 160 participants of the ongoing ImmuneRACE study, and 1,254 subjects contributed by 6 global collaborators. Sample metadata almost always included a de-identified subject ID, COVID-19 status, age in years and sex. Where available, HLA class I and class II types were obtained from metadata supplied by the sample provider rather than from assay-based typing.

TCRbeta CDR3 regions were amplified from genomic DNA using the immunoSEQ Assay, a bias-controlled multiplex PCR. Per the authors' processing: The number of nucleated cells in each sample was estimated by amplification of reference gene primers within the assay. To quantify the absolute abundance of each unique TCRbeta CDR3 rearrangement, sequence reads were collapsed and filtered. For each sample, productive Simpson clonality was calculated as the square root of Simpson's diversity index across productive rearrangements. TCRdb limited this immuneACCESS table to in-frame rearrangements with V and J called. A share of clones is missing; checked studies link under half to unresolved V genes, and the rest is unexplained. For V, J and clone size, that table is used; D and trimming come from the DNA. This sample holds around 140,000 clones; about 81% were observed only once. 2.4% of the sample is taken by the ten largest.

The germline V end is reduced by 6 bases and the J end by 7 bases; junction bases left unmatched: 2. Including cysteine and phenylalanine, the CDR3 has 12 amino acids. The sequence is cut down to CDR3 DNA, 36 bases in frame from base 1. In the germline V gene, CDR1 corresponds to MNHEY and CDR2 to SVGAGI. The research as a whole found: Clinical and demographic metadata were provided uncurated, with the amount varying by source and participant.

About this clone: Its antigen remains unidentified. The sample holds no much larger clone one base away, and base qualities are not on file.

Participants in the prospective study were aged roughly 18 to 89 years, lived in under 30 United States geographic areas, and enrolled through a virtual design. Cohort assignment in the prospective study relied on participant-reported clinical history from a screening survey and a study questionnaire. Each participant in the prospective study had whole blood, serum and a nasopharyngeal or oropharyngeal swab collected by mobile phlebotomists. Over an approximately 2-month period, participants in the prospective study had the option of providing additional blood draws and questionnaires. Prospective study blood samples were shipped either frozen or at room temperature before DNA extraction.

The TCR comes from a man in his forties with acute COVID-19. Sequences were obtained from PBMCs or T cells enriched from blood (not recorded which). The sequence joins TRBV6-5 to TRBJ1-2; 10 junctional bases match TRBD1. Read as DNA, the sequence is TGTGCCAGCAGCGGACAGGGGGGTGGCTACACCTTC. Its amino acids are CASSGQGGGYTF.